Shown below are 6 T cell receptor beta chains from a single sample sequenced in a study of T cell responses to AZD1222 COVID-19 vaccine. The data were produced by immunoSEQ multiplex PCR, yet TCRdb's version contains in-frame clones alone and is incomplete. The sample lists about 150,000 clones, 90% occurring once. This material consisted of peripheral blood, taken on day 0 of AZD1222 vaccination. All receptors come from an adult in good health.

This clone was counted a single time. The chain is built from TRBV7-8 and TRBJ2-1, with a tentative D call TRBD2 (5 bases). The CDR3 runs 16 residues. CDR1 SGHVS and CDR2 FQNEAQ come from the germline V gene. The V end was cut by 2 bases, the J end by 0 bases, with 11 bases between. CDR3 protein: CASSLRADSSYNEQFF. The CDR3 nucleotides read TGTGCCAGCAGCTTACGAGCGGATAGCTCCTACAATGAGCAGTTCTTC.

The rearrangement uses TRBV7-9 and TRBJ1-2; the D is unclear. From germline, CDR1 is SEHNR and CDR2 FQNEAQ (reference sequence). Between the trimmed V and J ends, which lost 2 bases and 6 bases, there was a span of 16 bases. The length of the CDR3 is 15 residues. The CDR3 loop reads CASSLTGNGVDGYTF. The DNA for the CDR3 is TGTGCCAGCAGCTTAACGGGGAACGGGGTAGATGGCTACACCTTC.

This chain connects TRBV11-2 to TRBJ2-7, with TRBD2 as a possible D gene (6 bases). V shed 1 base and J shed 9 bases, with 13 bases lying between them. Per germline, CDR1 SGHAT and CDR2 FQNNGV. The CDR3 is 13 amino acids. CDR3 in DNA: TGTGCCAGCAGCTTAGGATCGGGGGTAGCGCAGTACTTC. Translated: CASSLGSGVAQYF. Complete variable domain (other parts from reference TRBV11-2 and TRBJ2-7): EAGVAQSPRYKIIEKRQSVAFWCNPISGHATLYWYQQILGQGPKLLIQFQNNGVVDDSQLPKDRFSAERLKGVDSTLKIQPAKLEDSAVYLCASSLGSGVAQYFGPGTRLTVT.

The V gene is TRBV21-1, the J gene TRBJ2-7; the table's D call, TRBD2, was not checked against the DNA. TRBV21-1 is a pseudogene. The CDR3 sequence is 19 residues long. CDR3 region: CASSLGGRTSGSHTYEQYF. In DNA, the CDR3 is TGTGCCAGCAGCCTCGGGGGGAGAACTAGCGGGAGCCATACCTACGAGCAGTACTTC.

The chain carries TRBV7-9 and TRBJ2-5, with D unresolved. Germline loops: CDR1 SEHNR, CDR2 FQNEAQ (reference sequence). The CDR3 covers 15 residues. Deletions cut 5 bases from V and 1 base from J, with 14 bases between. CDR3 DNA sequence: TGTGCCAGCAGCGACGGCACCGCCATCCAAGAGACCCAGTACTTC. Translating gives CASSDGTAIQETQYF.

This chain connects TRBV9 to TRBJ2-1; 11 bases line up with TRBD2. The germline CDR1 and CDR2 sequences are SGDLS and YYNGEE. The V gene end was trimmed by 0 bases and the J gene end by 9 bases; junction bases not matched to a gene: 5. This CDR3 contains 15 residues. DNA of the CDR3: TGTGCCAGCAGCGTAGTCGCTAGCGGGAGGACTGAGCAGTTCTTC. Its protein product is CASSVVASGRTEQFF. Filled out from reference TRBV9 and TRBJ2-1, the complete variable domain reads DSGVTQTPKHLITATGQRVTLRCSPRSGDLSVYWYQQSLDQGLQFLIQYYNGEERAKGNILERFSAQQFPDLHSELNLSSLELGDSALYFCASSVVASGRTEQFFGPGTRLTVL.